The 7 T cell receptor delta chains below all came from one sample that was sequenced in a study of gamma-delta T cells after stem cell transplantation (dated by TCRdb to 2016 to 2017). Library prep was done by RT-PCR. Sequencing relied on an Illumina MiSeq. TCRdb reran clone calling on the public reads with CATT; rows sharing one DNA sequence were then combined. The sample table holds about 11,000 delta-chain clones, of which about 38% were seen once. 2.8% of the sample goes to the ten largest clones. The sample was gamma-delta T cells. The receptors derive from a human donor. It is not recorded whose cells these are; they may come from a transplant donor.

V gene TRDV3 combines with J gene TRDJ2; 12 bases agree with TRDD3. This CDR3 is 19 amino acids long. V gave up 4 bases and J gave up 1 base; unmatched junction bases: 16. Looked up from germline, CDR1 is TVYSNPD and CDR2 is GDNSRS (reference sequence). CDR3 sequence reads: CASPGPTGGYRGLTAQLFF. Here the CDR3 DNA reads TGTGCCTCCCCTGGGCCTACTGGGGGATACAGAGGTTTGACAGCACAACTCTTCTTT.

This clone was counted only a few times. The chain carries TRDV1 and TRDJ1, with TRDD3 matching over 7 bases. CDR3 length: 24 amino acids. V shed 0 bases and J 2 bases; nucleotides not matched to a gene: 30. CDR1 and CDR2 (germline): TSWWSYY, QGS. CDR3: CALGELGGLDLITPPGMWTDKLIF. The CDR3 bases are TGTGCTCTTGGGGAACTAGGGGGATTAGACCTGATAACACCCCCGGGGATGTGGACCGATAAACTCATCTTT.

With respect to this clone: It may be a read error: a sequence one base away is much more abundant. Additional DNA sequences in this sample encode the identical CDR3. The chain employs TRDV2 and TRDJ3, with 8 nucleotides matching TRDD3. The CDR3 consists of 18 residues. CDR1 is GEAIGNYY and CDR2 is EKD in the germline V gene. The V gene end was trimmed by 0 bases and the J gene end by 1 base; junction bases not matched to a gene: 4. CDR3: CACDTWGIFSWDTRQMFF. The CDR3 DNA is TGTGCCTGTGACACCTGGGGGATCTTTTCCTGGGACACCCGACAGATGTTTTTC.

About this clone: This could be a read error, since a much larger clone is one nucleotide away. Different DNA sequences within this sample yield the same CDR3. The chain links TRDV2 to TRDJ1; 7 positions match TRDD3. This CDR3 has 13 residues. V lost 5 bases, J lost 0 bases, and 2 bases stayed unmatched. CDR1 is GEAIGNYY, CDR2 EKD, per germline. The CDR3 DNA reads TGTGCCTGTGCGGGGGGATACACCGATAAACTCATCTTT. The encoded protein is CACAGGYTDKLIF.

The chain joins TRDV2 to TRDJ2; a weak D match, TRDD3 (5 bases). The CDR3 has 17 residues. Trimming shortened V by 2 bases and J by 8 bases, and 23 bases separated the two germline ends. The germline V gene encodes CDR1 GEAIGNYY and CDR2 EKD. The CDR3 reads CACDKRLGRLLSAQLFF. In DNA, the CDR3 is TGTGCCTGTGACAAACGATTGGGGCGACTCCTGTCCGCACAACTCTTCTTT.

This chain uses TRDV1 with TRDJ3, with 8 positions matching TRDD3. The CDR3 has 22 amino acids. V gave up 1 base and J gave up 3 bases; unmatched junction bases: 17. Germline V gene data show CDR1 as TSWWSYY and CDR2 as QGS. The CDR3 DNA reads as TGTGCTCTTGGGGAACGCGCTTCCTGTGCGTACTGGGGGTGCTGGGACACCCGACAGATGTTTTTC. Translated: CALGERASCAYWGCWDTRQMFF.

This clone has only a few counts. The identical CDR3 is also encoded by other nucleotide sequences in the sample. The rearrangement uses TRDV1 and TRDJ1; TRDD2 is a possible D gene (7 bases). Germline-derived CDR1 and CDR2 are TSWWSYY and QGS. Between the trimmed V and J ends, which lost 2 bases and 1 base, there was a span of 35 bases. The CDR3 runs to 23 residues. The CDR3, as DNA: TGTGCTCTTGGGGAAAATAGGGGGAGTTCCTACTATTTCGGGCTGGGCTTCACCGATAAACTCATCTTT. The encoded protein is CALGENRGSSYYFGLGFTDKLIF.